These 5 T cell receptor beta chains were all obtained from the same sample, sequenced in a study of blood T cells in healthy people across ages. A J-beta primer mix and a sample-barcoded 5' primer were used in a second PCR of about 7 to 12 cycles. In TCRdb, the 5' RACE reads were re-called with MiXCR into one record per CDR3 protein. This sample has 950,000 to 1,200,000 distinct CDR3 sequences, with roughly two fifths found just once. What was sequenced was blood. These receptors came from a man aged 18 to 30 in good health.

The chain employs TRBV4-3 and TRBJ1-5; D gene unclear. The CDR3 sequence is 15 residues long. Germline loops: CDR1 LGHNA, CDR2 YSLEER. The ends were cut back, 0 bases at V and 1 base at J, with 7 bases in the middle. CDR3 sequence (DNA): TGCGCCAGCAGCCAAGATCCCATAAGCAATCAGCCCCAGCATTTT. As protein: CASSQDPISNQPQHF.

This clonotype was counted at least ten times. The V and J genes are TRBV13 and TRBJ1-1, with 9 nucleotides matching TRBD1. Germline CDR1 is PRHDT and CDR2 is FYEKMQ (reference sequence). The V and J ends lost 5 bases and 1 base, in that order; junction bases with no gene match: 8. The CDR3 is 16 amino acids. DNA of the CDR3: TGTGCCAGCAGCCCAGGGACAGGGACTGGGAACACTGAAGCTTTCTTT. Its translation is CASSPGTGTGNTEAFF.

This clonotype was seen only a few times. The chain employs TRBV10-2 and TRBJ2-1; perhaps TRBD1 as D (5 bases). The CDR3 is made up of 13 amino acids. From germline, CDR1 is WSHSY and CDR2 SAAADI. V gave up 8 bases and J gave up 8 bases, with 16 bases separating them. As DNA, the CDR3 is TGCGCCAGCTTTGGCAGGGCTTTGGATGAGCAGTTCTTC. Translated: CASFGRALDEQFF.

The chain has TRBV6-5 and TRBJ2-3; 8 bases align to TRBD1. The J segment lost 3 bases and the V segment lost 0 bases, leaving 5 bases of the junction unmatched. From germline, CDR1 is MNHEY and CDR2 SVGAGI. The CDR3 spans 16 residues. The DNA of the CDR3 is TGTGCCAGCAGTTACTCGGACAGGGTGGCAACAGATACGCAGTATTTT. Translating it yields CASSYSDRVATDTQYF.

This clonotype was seen more than once but under ten times. The chain couples TRBV6-2 or TRBV6-3 to TRBJ1-6; D unclear. The V gene's germline CDR1 is MNHEY and CDR2 SVGEGT. The V end lost 2 bases, the J end lost 7 bases, and 15 bases lay between the germline ends. The CDR3 spans 16 residues. DNA of the CDR3: TGTGCCAGCAGTTACCTCCCCGGGAGGAAGAATTCACCCCTCCACTTT. Translating it yields CASSYLPGRKNSPLHF.